These 12 T cell receptor beta chains came from one sample sequenced in a study of blood T cell repertoires in COVID-19. The method was immunoSEQ multiplex PCR; TCRdb's version includes in-frame clones alone and lacks a portion of them. The table includes 180,000 or so clones, 80% to 90% detected once. Sequenced material: peripheral blood. The receptors were sampled from a man in his sixties with acute or convalescent COVID-19.

As concerns this clone: One end of the junction varies from germline; a read error may be responsible. CDR3 protein: CASSLSGLNLARNIQYF. Written as DNA, the CDR3 is TGTGCCAGCAGTTTATCGGGGCTCAACTTAGCCAGAAACATTCAGTACTTC. The chain carries TRBV27 and TRBJ2-4; D might be TRBD1 (5 bases). The CDR3 loop spans 17 amino acids. The germline gives CDR1 MNHEY, CDR2 SMNVEV (reference sequence).

The J gene is TRBJ1-3, the V gene TRBV5-1; D uncertain. The CDR3 loop spans 15 amino acids. Between the trimmed V and J ends, which lost 0 bases and 0 bases, there was a span of 7 bases. Germline CDR1 is SGHRS and CDR2 is YFSETQ. CDR3 loop: CASSLAAHSGNTIYF. Here the CDR3 DNA reads TGCGCCAGCAGCTTGGCCGCGCACTCTGGAAACACCATATATTTT. The full variable domain, its missing parts supplied by reference TRBV5-1 and TRBJ1-3, is KAGVTQTPRYLIKTRGQQVTLSCSPISGHRSVSWYQQTPGQGLQFLFEYFSETQRNKGNFPGRFSGRQFSNSRSEMNVSTLELGDSALYLCASSLAAHSGNTIYFGEGSWLTVV.

J is TRBJ2-7 and V is TRBV9, with D hard to call. CDR1 SGDLS and CDR2 YYNGEE come from the germline V gene. The CDR3 spans 13 residues. V was shortened by 0 bases and J by 6 bases, with 10 bases between the two germline ends. The DNA for the CDR3 is TGTGCCAGCAGCGTAGCAACGGCTAGCGAGCAGTACTTC. Translating gives CASSVATASEQYF.

This clone is a singleton in its sample. V is TRBV24-1 and J is TRBJ2-1; possibly TRBD1 for D (5 bases). The V gene lost 2 bases and the J gene lost 0 bases, with 7 bases spanning the gap. The CDR3 extends over 15 amino acids. Germline CDR1 is KGHDR and CDR2 is SFDVKD. In DNA form, the CDR3 reads TGTGCCACCAGTGATTCAGGGCTCTCCTACAATGAGCAGTTCTTC. Amino acids: CATSDSGLSYNEQFF.

The chain employs TRBV9 and TRBJ2-3; D perhaps matches TRBD1 (6 bases). V lost 4 bases, J lost 2 bases, and 20 bases lay in between. Germline V gene sequence: CDR1 SGDLS, CDR2 YYNGEE. This CDR3 spans 17 amino acids. The CDR3 DNA follows: TGTGCCAGCAGCAGTAGCAGGGGCCAAACGTACACAGATACGCAGTATTTT. Translation gives CASSSSRGQTYTDTQYF.

The CDR3 reads CATRDQGQGIGTQYF. The CDR3 DNA sequence: TGTGCCACCCGCGATCAGGGACAGGGAATCGGTACGCAGTATTTT. V and J are TRBV6-4 and TRBJ2-3; the match to TRBD1 covers 9 bases. Germline lookup yields CDR1 MRHNA and CDR2 SNTAGT. Trimming took 10 bases from V and 8 from J; bases not matched to a gene: 16. The CDR3 runs to 15 residues.

The V gene is TRBV9, the J gene TRBJ2-7, with 7 bases matching TRBD2. After removal of 3 bases from V and 1 base from J, the junction contained 4 bases not matched to a gene. This CDR3 contains 14 residues. Per germline, CDR1 SGDLS and CDR2 YYNGEE. CDR3 nucleotide sequence: TGTGCCAGCAGCGCAACTAGCGTATCCTACGAGCAGTACTTC. Encoded protein: CASSATSVSYEQYF.

V usage is TRBV13 and J usage is TRBJ2-3, with 8 positions matching TRBD1. V was clipped by 4 bases and J by 10 bases; unmatched bases: 22. Germline CDR1 and CDR2: PRHDT and FYEKMQ (reference sequence). The CDR3 totals 18 residues. The chain's CDR3 is CASSSIARGQGLREAQYF. The DNA for the CDR3 is TGTGCCAGCAGCTCGATAGCTAGAGGACAGGGTTTAAGAGAGGCGCAGTATTTT.

The chain combines TRBV24-1 with TRBJ1-4, with TRBD1 matching 8 bases. Per germline, CDR1 KGHDR and CDR2 SFDVKD. The J segment lost 8 bases and the V segment lost 3 bases, leaving 7 bases of the junction unmatched. The CDR3 is made up of 15 amino acids. For the CDR3, the DNA is TGTGCCACCAGTGATCCGACAGGGGATGGCGAAAAACTGTTTTTT. Translating gives CATSDPTGDGEKLFF.

This clone was picked up many times. The rearrangement joins TRBV7-9 to TRBJ2-7, with unresolved D. Germline V gives CDR1 SEHNR, CDR2 FQNEAQ (reference sequence). Trimming took 5 bases from V and 3 from J, leaving 8 bases between them. The CDR3 runs 12 residues. Here the CDR3 reads CASSEYSYEQYF. The CDR3 DNA follows: TGTGCCAGCAGCGAATACAGCTACGAGCAGTACTTC.

Concerning this clone: One end of the junction is discordant with germline, which a read error may explain. The rearrangement uses TRBV7-8 and TRBJ1-4; D is perhaps TRBD1 (5 bases). This CDR3 is 15 amino acids long. CDR1 and CDR2 (germline): SGHVS, FQNEAQ. CDR3 sequence (DNA): TGTGCCAGCAGCTTACACAGAGGAGGGGACCCTTTGATGGTTTTT. Translating it yields CASSLHRGGDPLMVF.

CDR3 residues: CASSVDRGLYNEQFF. The CDR3 nucleotides are TGTGCCAGTAGTGTGGACAGGGGGCTTTACAATGAGCAGTTCTTC. The rearrangement joins TRBV19 to TRBJ2-1; 11 nucleotides align to TRBD1. The V and J ends lost 5 bases and 4 bases, in that order; junction bases with no gene match: 4. The CDR3 contains 15 residues. Germline V gives CDR1 LNHDA, CDR2 SQIVND (reference sequence).